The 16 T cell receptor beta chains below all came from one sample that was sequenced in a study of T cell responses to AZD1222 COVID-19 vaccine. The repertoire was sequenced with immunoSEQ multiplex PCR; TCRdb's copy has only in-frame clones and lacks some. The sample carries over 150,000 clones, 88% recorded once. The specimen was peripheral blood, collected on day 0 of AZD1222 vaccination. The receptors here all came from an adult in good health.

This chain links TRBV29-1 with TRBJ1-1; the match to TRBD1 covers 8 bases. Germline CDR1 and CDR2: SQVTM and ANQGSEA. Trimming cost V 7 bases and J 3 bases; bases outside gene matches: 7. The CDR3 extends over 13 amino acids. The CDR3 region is CSAGQGTDTEAFF. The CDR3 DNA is TGCAGCGCAGGACAGGGTACGGACACTGAAGCTTTCTTT. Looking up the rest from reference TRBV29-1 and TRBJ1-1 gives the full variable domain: SAVISQKPSRDICQRGTSLTIQCQVDSQVTMMFWYRQQPGQSLTLIATANQGSEATYESGFVIDKFPISRPNLTFSTLTVSNMSPEDSSIYLCSAGQGTDTEAFFGQGTRLTVV.

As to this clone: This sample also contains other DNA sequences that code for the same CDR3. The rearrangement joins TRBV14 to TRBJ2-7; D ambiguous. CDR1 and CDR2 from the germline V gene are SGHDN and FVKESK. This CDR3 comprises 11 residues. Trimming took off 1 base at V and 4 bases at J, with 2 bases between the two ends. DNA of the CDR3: TGTGCCAGCAGCCAAGGGTACGAGCAGTACTTC. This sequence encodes CASSQGYEQYF.

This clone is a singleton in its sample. This chain's CDR3 is CASSPWQGAGGGYTF. CDR3 DNA: TGTGCCAGCAGCCCCTGGCAGGGGGCAGGAGGTGGCTACACCTTC. The V and J genes are TRBV3-1 (or the pseudogene TRBV3-2) and TRBJ1-2; 8 bases agree with TRBD1. Unmatched junction bases numbered 11, after V lost 4 bases and J lost 7 bases. Germline V gene sequence: CDR1 LGHDT, CDR2 YNNKEL (reference sequence). This CDR3 comprises 15 residues.

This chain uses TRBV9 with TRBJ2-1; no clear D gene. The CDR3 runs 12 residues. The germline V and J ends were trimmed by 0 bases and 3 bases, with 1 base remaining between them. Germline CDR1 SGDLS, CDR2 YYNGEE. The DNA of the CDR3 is TGTGCCAGCAGCGTAGTCTACAATGAGCAGTTCTTC. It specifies CASSVVYNEQFF.

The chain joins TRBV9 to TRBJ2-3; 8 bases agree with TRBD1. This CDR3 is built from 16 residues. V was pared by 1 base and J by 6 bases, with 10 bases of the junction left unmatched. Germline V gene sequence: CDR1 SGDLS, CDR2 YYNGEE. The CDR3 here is CASSVSGQGAGDTQYF. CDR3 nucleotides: TGTGCCAGCAGCGTAAGCGGGCAGGGGGCAGGGGATACGCAGTATTTT.

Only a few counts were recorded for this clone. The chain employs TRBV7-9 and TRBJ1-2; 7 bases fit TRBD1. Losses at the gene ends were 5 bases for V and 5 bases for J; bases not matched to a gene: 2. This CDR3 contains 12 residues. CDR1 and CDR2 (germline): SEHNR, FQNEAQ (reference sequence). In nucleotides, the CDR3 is TGTGCCAGCAGCCCGGGACAGTATGGCTACACCTTC. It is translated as CASSPGQYGYTF.

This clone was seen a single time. The CDR3 spells CASSPTDRGGEKLFF. CDR3 nucleotide sequence: TGTGCCAGCAGTCCGACGGACAGGGGAGGGGAAAAACTGTTTTTT. The V call is TRBV6-6, the J call TRBJ1-4, with 9 bases matching TRBD1. Trimming took 5 bases from V and 8 from J; bases not matched to a gene: 9. Germline loops: CDR1 MNHNY, CDR2 SVGAGI (reference sequence). This CDR3 comprises 15 residues.

The CDR3 DNA reads TGTGCCAGCAGTTACACCGAGGGCAATCAGCCCCAGCATTTT. Amino acid sequence: CASSYTEGNQPQHF. The V and J genes are TRBV6-7 and TRBJ1-5; no clear D gene. TRBV6-7 is recorded as an ORF, its role being uncertain. V gave up 2 bases and J gave up 2 bases, with 7 bases separating them. This CDR3 comprises 14 residues.

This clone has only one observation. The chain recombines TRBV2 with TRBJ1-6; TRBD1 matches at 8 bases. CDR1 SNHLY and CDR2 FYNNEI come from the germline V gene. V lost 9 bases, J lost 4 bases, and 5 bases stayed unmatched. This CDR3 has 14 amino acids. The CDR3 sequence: CASTGTGYNSPLHF. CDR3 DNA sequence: TGTGCCAGTACCGGGACAGGATATAATTCACCCCTCCACTTT.

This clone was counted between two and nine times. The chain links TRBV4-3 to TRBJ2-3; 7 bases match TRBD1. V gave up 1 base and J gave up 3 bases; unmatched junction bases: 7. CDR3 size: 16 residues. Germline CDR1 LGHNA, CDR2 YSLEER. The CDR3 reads CASSQGIGGGTDTQYF. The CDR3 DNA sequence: TGCGCCAGCAGCCAAGGAATAGGGGGCGGGACAGATACGCAGTATTTT.

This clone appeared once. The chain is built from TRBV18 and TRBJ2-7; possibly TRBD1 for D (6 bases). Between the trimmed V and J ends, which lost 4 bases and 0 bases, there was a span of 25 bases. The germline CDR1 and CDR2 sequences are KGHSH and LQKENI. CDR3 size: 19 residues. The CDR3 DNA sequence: TGTGCCAGCTCACGAACAACCCGCAGTGGACAGCGAAGCTCCTACGAGCAGTACTTC. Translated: CASSRTTRSGQRSSYEQYF.

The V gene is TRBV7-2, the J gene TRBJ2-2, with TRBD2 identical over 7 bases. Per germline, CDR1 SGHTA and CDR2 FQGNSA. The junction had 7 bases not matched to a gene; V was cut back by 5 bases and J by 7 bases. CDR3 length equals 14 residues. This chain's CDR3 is CASSLTGGSGELFF. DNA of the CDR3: TGTGCCAGCAGCCTAACGGGAGGAAGCGGGGAGCTGTTTTTT.

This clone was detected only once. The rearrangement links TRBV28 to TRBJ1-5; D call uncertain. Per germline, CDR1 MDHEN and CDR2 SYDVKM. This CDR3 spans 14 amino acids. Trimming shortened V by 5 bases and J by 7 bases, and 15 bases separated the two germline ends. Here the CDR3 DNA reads TGTGCCAGCAGTCCCGGGAACTCGGGACAGCCCCAGCATTTT. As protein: CASSPGNSGQPQHF.

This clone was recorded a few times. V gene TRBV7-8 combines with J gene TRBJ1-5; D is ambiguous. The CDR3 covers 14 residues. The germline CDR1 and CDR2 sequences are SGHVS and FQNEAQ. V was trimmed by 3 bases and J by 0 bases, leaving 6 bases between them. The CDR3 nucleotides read TGTGCCAGCAGCTTGCAGGCTAGCAATCAGCCCCAGCATTTT. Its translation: CASSLQASNQPQHF. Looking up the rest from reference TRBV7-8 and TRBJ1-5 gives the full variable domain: GAGVSQSPRYKVAKRGQDVALRCDPISGHVSLFWYQQALGQGPEFLTYFQNEAQLDKSGLPSDRFFAERPEGSVSTLKIQRTQQEDSAVYLCASSLQASNQPQHFGDGTRLSIL.

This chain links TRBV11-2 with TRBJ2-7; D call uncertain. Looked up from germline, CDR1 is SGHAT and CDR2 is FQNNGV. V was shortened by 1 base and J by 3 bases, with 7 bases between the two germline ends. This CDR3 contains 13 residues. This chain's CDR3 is CASSLVVIYEQYF. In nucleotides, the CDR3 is TGTGCCAGCAGCTTAGTCGTCATCTACGAGCAGTACTTC.

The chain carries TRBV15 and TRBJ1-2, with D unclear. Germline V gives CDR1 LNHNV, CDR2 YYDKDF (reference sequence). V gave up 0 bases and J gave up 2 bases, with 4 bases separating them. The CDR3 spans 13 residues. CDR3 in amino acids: CATSRDKNYGYTF. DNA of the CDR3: TGTGCCACCAGCAGAGACAAGAACTATGGCTACACCTTC.